This is a list of T cell receptor beta chains from one sample in a study of blood T cell repertoires in COVID-19. Repertoires were generated with immunoSEQ multiplex PCR, while TCRdb's copy carries only in-frame clones and drops some. The sample has about 180,000 clones; about 89% are singletons. Sample: peripheral blood. The origin of the receptors is a young man who had recovered from COVID-19. The CDR3 runs from the conserved cysteine through the conserved F or W. The D gene is left open where the match is weak. Part of the rows lack a size; the others show once, few, many or a class for expanded clones.

size	D	V	J	DNA	CDR3
-	-	TRBV11-2	TRBJ2-7	TGTGCCAGCAGCTTGGACAGCTACGAGCAGTACTTC	CASSLDSYEQYF
-	TRBD1	TRBV29-1	TRBJ1-2	TGCAGTTCCGGACAGGGAGGTGGCTACACCTTC	CSSGQGGGYTF
-	TRBD2	TRBV18	TRBJ2-4	TGTGCCAGCTCCGCTAGCGGCAAAAACATTCAGTACTTC	CASSASGKNIQYF
-	TRBD1	TRBV28	TRBJ2-2	TGTGCCAGCAGTTCACCTAACAGGGGGCCGGACACCGGGGAGCTGTTTTTT	CASSSPNRGPDTGELFF
-	-	TRBV6-2/TRBV6-3	TRBJ2-7	TGTGCCAGCAGTTACTCCCAGCGGGCCCCCTACGAGCAGTACTTC	CASSYSQRAPYEQYF
-	-	TRBV18	TRBJ1-1	TGTGCCAGCTCACCAGGGGGGAAGGACACTGAAGCTTTCTTT	CASSPGGKDTEAFF
-	TRBD1	TRBV11-1	TRBJ2-1	TGTGCCAGCACCCAAAACAGGGGCTCCTACAATGAGCAGTTCTTC	CASTQNRGSYNEQFF
-	-	TRBV5-4	TRBJ1-6	TGTGCCAGCAGCGTGAGGGCGTCGGAAAATTCACCCCTCCACTTT	CASSVRASENSPLHF
-	-	TRBV6-5	TRBJ1-1	TGTGCCAGCAGTTACGTACCAGGGCGGACGCAAGCTTTCTTT	CASSYVPGRTQAFF
-	TRBD1	TRBV3-1/TRBV3-2	TRBJ2-5	TGTGCCAGCAGCCAAGATCTGGGACAGAGGTTCCAAGAGACCCAGTACTTC	CASSQDLGQRFQETQYF
-	-	TRBV5-8	TRBJ1-2	TGTGCCAGCACCCGGAAGGGGGATGGCTACACCTTC	CASTRKGDGYTF
-	-	TRBV7-9	TRBJ2-3	TGTGCCAGCAGCTTAGGAGGCACAGATACGCAGTATTTT	CASSLGGTDTQYF
-	-	TRBV11-3	TRBJ2-1	TGTGCCAGCAGCTTAGGGAGGACCACCTACAATGAGCAGTTCTTC	CASSLGRTTYNEQFF
-	TRBD2	TRBV5-8	TRBJ2-1	TGTGCCAGCAGCGTGGGACTAGCGGGAGGGCGGAATGAGCAGTTCTTC	CASSVGLAGGRNEQFF
-	-	TRBV30	TRBJ1-4	TGTGCCTGGAGAACTACCGGCTCAACTAATGAAAAACTGTTTTTT	CAWRTTGSTNEKLFF
-	TRBD2	TRBV19	TRBJ2-6	TGTGCCAGTATTATGACGGGGGGACCTGGGGCCAACGTCCTGACTTTC	CASIMTGGPGANVLTF
-	TRBD2	TRBV27	TRBJ2-5	TGTGCCAGCAGTTCCTTAGCGGGAGTGGAGACCCAGTACTTC	CASSSLAGVETQYF
-	-	TRBV11-2	TRBJ1-5	TGTGCCAGCAGCTTCGCAGGCAATCAGCCCCAGCATTTT	CASSFAGNQPQHF
once	-	TRBV28	TRBJ1-3	TGTGCCAGCACCACTGGAAACACCATATATTTT	CASTTGNTIYF
-	TRBD1	TRBV7-4	TRBJ1-2	TGTGCCAGCACCAGGGGGTGGGCAGCCCGCTATGGCTACACCTTC	CASTRGWAARYGYTF
-	-	TRBV11-2	TRBJ2-4	TGTGCCAGCAGCTTAGAGGGAGGATCCAAAAACATTCAGTACTTC	CASSLEGGSKNIQYF
-	TRBD1	TRBV6-5	TRBJ2-7	TGTGCCAGCAGTCGGGACAGGGCAGGTTCCTACGAGCAGTACTTC	CASSRDRAGSYEQYF
-	-	TRBV3-1/TRBV3-2	TRBJ1-1	TGTGCCAGCAGGCTCCGGGGGGGGACTGAAGCTTTCTTT	CASRLRGGTEAFF
-	-	TRBV7-7	TRBJ1-1	TGTGCTAGCAGCTTAAGTCCAGCCGACAAGGCTTTCTTT	CASSLSPADKAFF
-	-	TRBV3-1/TRBV3-2	TRBJ2-2	TGTGCCAGCAGCCCTCGAGGTAGCGAGACCGGGGAGCTGTTTTTT	CASSPRGSETGELFF
-	-	TRBV7-2	TRBJ1-1	TGTGCCAGCAGCTTATCCAGGGGAAACACTGAAGCTTTCTTT	CASSLSRGNTEAFF
-	TRBD1	TRBV2	TRBJ2-2	TGTGCCAGCAGCGCCGGACAGGGGAACACCGGGGAGCTGTTTTTT	CASSAGQGNTGELFF
-	TRBD2	TRBV5-1	TRBJ2-7	TGCGCCAGCAGCACACAGCCCCTGGGCGGGAGATCGGACGAGCAGTACTTC	CASSTQPLGGRSDEQYF